This T cell receptor (beta chain) derives from a study of shared clonotypes between healthy human individuals. Terminally differentiated effector memory CD45RA+ cells were left out of the naive CD8 fraction, which was CD45RO-negative and positively selected for CCR7. The repertoire was sequenced with immunoSEQ multiplex PCR; TCRdb's copy has only in-frame clones and lacks some. The sample records approximately 2,200,000 clones, about 92% being singletons. The sequencing input was naive CD8+ T cells from PBMCs. The TCR sequence derives from a man between 18 and 35 years old in good health. Some clones in this sample may be carry-over from other donors' samples.

This chain's CDR3 is CASSLAPGLYEQYF. The DNA of the CDR3 is TGTGCCAGCAGCTTAGCGCCCGGACTCTACGAGCAGTACTTC. The chain joins TRBV7-6 to TRBJ2-5; possibly TRBD2 for D (5 bases). The J call may be faulty, since TRBJ2-7 better matches the DNA end. The CDR3 is made up of 14 amino acids. The germline CDR1 and CDR2 sequences are SGHVS and FNYEAQ.